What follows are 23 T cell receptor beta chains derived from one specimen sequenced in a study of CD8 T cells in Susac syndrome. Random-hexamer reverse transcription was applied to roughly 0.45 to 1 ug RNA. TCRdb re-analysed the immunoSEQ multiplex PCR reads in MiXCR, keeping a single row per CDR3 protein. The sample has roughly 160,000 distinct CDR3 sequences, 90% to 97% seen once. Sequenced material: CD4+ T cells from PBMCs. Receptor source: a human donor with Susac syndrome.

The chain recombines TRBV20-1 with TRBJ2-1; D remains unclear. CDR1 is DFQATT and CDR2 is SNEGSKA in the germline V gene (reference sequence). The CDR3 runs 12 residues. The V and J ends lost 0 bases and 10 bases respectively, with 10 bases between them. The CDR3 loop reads CSARDLVAEQFF. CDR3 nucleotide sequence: TGCAGTGCTAGAGATCTCGTGGCGGAGCAGTTCTTC.

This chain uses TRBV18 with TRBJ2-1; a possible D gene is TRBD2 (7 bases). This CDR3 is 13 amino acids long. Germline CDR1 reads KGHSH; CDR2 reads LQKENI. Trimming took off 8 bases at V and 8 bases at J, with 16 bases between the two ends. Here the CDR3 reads CASRPGAGDEQFF. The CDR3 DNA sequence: TGTGCCAGCAGACCGGGGGCGGGGGATGAGCAGTTCTTC.

CDR3 nucleotides: TGTGCCAGCAGCCAAGTGACAGAGAACACTGAAGCTTTCTTT. As protein: CASSQVTENTEAFF. The J gene is TRBJ1-1, the V gene TRBV3-1; possibly TRBD1 for D (5 bases). Germline loops: CDR1 LGHDT, CDR2 YNNKEL (reference sequence). V was trimmed by 1 base and J by 1 base, leaving 7 bases between them. This CDR3 is built from 14 residues.

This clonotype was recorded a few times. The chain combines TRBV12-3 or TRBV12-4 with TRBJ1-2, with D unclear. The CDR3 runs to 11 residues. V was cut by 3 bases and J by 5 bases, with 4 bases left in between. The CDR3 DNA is TGTGCCAGCAGTTTGTTTTATGGCTACACCTTC. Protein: CASSLFYGYTF.

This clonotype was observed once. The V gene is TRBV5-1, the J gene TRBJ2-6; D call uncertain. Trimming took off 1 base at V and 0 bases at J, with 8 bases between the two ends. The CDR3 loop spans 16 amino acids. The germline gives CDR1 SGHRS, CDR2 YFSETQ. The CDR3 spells CASSLQPNSGANVLTF. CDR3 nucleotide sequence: TGCGCCAGCAGCTTGCAGCCGAACTCTGGGGCCAACGTCCTGACTTTC.

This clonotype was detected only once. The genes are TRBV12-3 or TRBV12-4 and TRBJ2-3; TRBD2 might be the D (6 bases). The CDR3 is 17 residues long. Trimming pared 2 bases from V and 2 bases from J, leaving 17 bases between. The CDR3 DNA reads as TGTGCCAGCAGTTTACTCGATTTAGCGGCTCTCACAGATACGCAGTATTTT. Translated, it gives CASSLLDLAALTDTQYF.

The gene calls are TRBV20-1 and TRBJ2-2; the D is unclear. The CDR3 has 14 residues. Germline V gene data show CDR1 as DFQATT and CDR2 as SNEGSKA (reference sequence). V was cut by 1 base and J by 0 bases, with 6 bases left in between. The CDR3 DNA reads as TGCAGTGCTAGAGTTGAGGCGAACACCGGGGAGCTGTTTTTT. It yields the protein CSARVEANTGELFF.

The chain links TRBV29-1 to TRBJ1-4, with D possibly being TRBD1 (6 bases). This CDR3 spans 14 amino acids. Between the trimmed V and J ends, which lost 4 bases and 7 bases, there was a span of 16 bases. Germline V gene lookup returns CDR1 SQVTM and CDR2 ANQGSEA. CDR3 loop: CSVGYDLGAEKLFF. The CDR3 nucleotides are TGCAGCGTTGGTTATGATCTGGGGGCTGAAAAACTGTTTTTT.

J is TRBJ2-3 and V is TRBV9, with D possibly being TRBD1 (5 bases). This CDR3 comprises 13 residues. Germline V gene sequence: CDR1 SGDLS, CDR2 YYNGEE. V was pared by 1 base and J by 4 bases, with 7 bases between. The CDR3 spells CASSVLGPDTQYF. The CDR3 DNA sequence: TGTGCCAGCAGCGTACTGGGGCCAGATACGCAGTATTTT.

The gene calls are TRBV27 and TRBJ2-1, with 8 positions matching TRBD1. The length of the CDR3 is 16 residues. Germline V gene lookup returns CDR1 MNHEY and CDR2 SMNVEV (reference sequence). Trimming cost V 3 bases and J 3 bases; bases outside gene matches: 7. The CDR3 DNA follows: TGTGCCAGCAGTTTCGGACAGGGACCTTTCTACAATGAGCAGTTCTTC. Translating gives CASSFGQGPFYNEQFF.

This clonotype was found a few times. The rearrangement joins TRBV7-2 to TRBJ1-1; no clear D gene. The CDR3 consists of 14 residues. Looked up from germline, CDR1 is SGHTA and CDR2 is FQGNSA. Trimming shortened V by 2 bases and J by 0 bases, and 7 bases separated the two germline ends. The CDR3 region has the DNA TGTGCCAGCAGCTTAAGTAAGATGAACACTGAAGCTTTCTTT. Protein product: CASSLSKMNTEAFF.

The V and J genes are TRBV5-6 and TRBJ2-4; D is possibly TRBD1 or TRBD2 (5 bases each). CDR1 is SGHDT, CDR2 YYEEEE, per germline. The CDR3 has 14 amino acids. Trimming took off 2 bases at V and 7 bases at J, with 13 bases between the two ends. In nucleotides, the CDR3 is TGTGCCAGCAGCTTAAGGGTGGGACGGAACATTCAGTACTTC. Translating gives CASSLRVGRNIQYF.

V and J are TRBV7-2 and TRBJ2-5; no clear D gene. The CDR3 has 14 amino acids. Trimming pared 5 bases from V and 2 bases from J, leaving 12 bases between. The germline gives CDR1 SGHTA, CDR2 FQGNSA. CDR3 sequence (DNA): TGTGCCAGCAGCGGAGTAGCAGGACAAGAGACCCAGTACTTC. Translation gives CASSGVAGQETQYF.

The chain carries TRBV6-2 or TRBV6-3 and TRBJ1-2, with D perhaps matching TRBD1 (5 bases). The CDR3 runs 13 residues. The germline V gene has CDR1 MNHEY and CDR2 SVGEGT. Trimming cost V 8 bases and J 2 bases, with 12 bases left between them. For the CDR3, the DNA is TGTGCCAGCTCTGAGGCAGGGAACTATGGCTACACCTTC. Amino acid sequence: CASSEAGNYGYTF.

The CDR3 here is CASSQAAPTGSTEAFF. The CDR3 DNA sequence: TGTGCCAGCAGCCAAGCGGCACCGACAGGGTCGACTGAAGCTTTCTTT. This chain links TRBV14 with TRBJ1-1; 7 positions match TRBD1. The CDR3 is made up of 16 amino acids. J was trimmed by 5 bases and V by 1 base; bases with no gene match: 10. The germline V gene has CDR1 SGHDN and CDR2 FVKESK.

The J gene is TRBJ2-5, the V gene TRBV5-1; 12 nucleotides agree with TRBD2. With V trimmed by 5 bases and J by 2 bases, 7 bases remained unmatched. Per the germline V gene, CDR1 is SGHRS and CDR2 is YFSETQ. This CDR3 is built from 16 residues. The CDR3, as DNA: TGCGCCAGCAGATCCGGACTAGCGGGATGGCAAGAGACCCAGTACTTC. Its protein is CASRSGLAGWQETQYF.

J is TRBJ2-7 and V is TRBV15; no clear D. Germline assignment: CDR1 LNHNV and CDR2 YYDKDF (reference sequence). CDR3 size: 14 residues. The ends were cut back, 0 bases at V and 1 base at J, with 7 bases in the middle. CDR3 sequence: CATSRDLKSYEQYF. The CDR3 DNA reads TGTGCCACCAGCAGAGATCTGAAGTCCTACGAGCAGTACTTC.

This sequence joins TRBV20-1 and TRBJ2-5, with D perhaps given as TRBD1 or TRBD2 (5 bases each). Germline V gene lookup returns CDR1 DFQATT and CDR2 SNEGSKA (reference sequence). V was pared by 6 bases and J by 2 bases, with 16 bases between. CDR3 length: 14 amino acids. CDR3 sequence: CSAPLVWGQETQYF. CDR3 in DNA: TGCAGTGCCCCACTAGTTTGGGGGCAAGAGACCCAGTACTTC.

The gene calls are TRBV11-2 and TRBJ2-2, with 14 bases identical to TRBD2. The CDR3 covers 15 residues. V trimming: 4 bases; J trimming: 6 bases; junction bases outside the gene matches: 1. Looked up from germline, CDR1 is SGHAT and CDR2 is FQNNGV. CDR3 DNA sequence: TGTGCCAGCAGCTCGGGACTAGCGGGAGCCGGGGAGCTGTTTTTT. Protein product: CASSSGLAGAGELFF.

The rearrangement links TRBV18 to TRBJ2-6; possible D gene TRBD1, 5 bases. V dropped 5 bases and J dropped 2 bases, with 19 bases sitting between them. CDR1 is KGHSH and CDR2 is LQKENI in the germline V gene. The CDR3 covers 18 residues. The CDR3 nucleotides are TGTGCCAGCTCAAAACAGGCGGCTCCTCTTCCTGGGGCCAACGTCCTGACTTTC. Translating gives CASSKQAAPLPGANVLTF.

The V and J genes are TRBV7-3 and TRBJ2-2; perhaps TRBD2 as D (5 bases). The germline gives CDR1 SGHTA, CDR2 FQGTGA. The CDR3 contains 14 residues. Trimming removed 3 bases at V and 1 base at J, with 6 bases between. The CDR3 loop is CASSFGGNTGELFF. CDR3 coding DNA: TGTGCCAGCAGCTTCGGAGGGAACACCGGGGAGCTGTTTTTT.

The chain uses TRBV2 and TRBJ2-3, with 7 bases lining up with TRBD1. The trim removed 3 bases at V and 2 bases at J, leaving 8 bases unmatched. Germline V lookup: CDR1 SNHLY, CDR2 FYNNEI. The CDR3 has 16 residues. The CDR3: CASSDPPDRITDTQYF. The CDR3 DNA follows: TGTGCCAGCAGTGATCCCCCGGACAGGATCACAGATACGCAGTATTTT.

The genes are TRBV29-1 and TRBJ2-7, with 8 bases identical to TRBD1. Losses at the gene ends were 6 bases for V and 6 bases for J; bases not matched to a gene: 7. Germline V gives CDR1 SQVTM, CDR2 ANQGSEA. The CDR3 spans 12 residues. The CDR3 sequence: CSVHGQGTEQYF. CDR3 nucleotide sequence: TGCAGCGTCCACGGACAGGGCACCGAGCAGTACTTC.